Listed below are T cell receptor beta chains from one sample, sequenced in a study of CD8+CD57+ T cells in acquired aplastic anemia. TCRdb re-analysed the reads in MiXCR, keeping a single row per CDR3 protein. The table shows around 120,000 distinct CDR3 sequences, with about 40% occurring only once. The sample consisted of sorted CD4+, CD8+, or CD8+CD57+ T cells (not recorded which) from PBMCs. Source of these receptors: a human donor with aplastic anemia. Each CDR3 is given with its conserved first and last residue. Each record gives: V gene, J gene, clone size, D gene, CDR3 DNA, CDR3 protein. D genes are given only for firm matches. Clone size is shown for a subset of rows, as once, few, many or a class of expanded clone.

v_call: TRBV6-1
j_call: TRBJ2-7
clone_size: -
d_call: TRBD2
cdr3_nt: TGTGCCAGCAGGTCCAGTGGGGGGGTCGTGTTGCACGAGCAGTACTTC
cdr3_aa: CASRSSGGVVLHEQYF

v_call: TRBV20-1
j_call: TRBJ2-5
clone_size: many
d_call: TRBD1
cdr3_nt: TGCAGTGCTAGAGCCGACAGGGGGGGCGAGACCCAGTACTTC
cdr3_aa: CSARADRGGETQYF

v_call: TRBV7-9
j_call: TRBJ1-5
clone_size: -
d_call: -
cdr3_nt: TGTGCCAGCAGCCGGGGGGTTGGTCAGCCCCAGCATTTT
cdr3_aa: CASSRGVGQPQHF

v_call: TRBV11-2
j_call: TRBJ2-7
clone_size: many
d_call: -
cdr3_nt: TGTGCCAGCAGCTTAGAATCGGCAGGGGTGACCTACGAGCAGTACTTC
cdr3_aa: CASSLESAGVTYEQYF

v_call: TRBV6-1
j_call: TRBJ1-1
clone_size: -
d_call: -
cdr3_nt: TGTGCCAGCAGTGAGAGTGGGGGGAACACTGAAGCTTTCTTT
cdr3_aa: CASSESGGNTEAFF

v_call: TRBV5-1
j_call: TRBJ1-2
clone_size: many
d_call: -
cdr3_nt: TGCGCCAGCAGCTTGAGGGTGGGATCGGATGGCTACACCTTC
cdr3_aa: CASSLRVGSDGYTF

v_call: TRBV19
j_call: TRBJ1-4
clone_size: many
d_call: TRBD1
cdr3_nt: TGTGCCAGTATCGGGAGACAGGGTAATGAAAAACTGTTTTTT
cdr3_aa: CASIGRQGNEKLFF

v_call: TRBV2
j_call: TRBJ1-3
clone_size: -
d_call: -
cdr3_nt: TGTGCCAGCAGCAGGGCGTTCTCTGGAAACACCATATATTTT
cdr3_aa: CASSRAFSGNTIYF

v_call: TRBV25-1
j_call: TRBJ1-2
clone_size: -
d_call: TRBD1
cdr3_nt: TGTGCCAGCAGTCGACAGGGGAAGGCGAATGGCTACACCTTC
cdr3_aa: CASSRQGKANGYTF

v_call: TRBV7-9
j_call: TRBJ2-2
clone_size: many
d_call: TRBD2
cdr3_nt: TGTGCCAGCAGCTTAGCGCGACTAGCGGGGGGATACACCGGGGAGCTGTTTTTT
cdr3_aa: CASSLARLAGGYTGELFF

v_call: TRBV18
j_call: TRBJ2-5
clone_size: -
d_call: -
cdr3_nt: TGTGCCAGCTCACCACTCAGGGGAGACCAAGAGACCCAGTACTTC
cdr3_aa: CASSPLRGDQETQYF

v_call: TRBV7-9
j_call: TRBJ2-5
clone_size: many
d_call: TRBD2
cdr3_nt: TGTGCCAGCAGCTTAGGTAGCGGGGGGGCCGGGGAGACCCAGTACTTC
cdr3_aa: CASSLGSGGAGETQYF

v_call: TRBV19
j_call: TRBJ2-3
clone_size: -
d_call: -
cdr3_nt: TGTGCCACCCAATCCACGGATACGCAGTATTTT
cdr3_aa: CATQSTDTQYF

v_call: TRBV10-3
j_call: TRBJ2-1
clone_size: few
d_call: TRBD2
cdr3_nt: TGTGCCATCAGCGAACCGGGACTAGCGGGGATCAATGAGCAGTTCTTC
cdr3_aa: CAISEPGLAGINEQFF

v_call: TRBV10-3
j_call: TRBJ1-1
clone_size: -
d_call: -
cdr3_nt: TGTGCCATCAGTGGAGTGGAACAGCTGAACACTGAAGCTTTCTTT
cdr3_aa: CAISGVEQLNTEAFF

v_call: TRBV7-2
j_call: TRBJ2-7
clone_size: many
d_call: TRBD1
cdr3_nt: TGTGCCAGCAGCGTAACTGTGGGACAGGCATACGAGCAGTACTTC
cdr3_aa: CASSVTVGQAYEQYF

v_call: TRBV2
j_call: TRBJ2-3
clone_size: many
d_call: TRBD2
cdr3_nt: TGTGCCAGCAGCAAAGGTCTCGAGCGGGATAGCACAGATACGCAGTATTTT
cdr3_aa: CASSKGLERDSTDTQYF

v_call: TRBV5-1
j_call: TRBJ1-2
clone_size: many
d_call: -
cdr3_nt: TGCGCCAGCAGCCCATACCTCCGGGGAGGAGGCTACACCTTC
cdr3_aa: CASSPYLRGGGYTF

v_call: TRBV2
j_call: TRBJ2-3
clone_size: -
d_call: -
cdr3_nt: TGTGCCAGCAGTGAAGGGGGGCATGGTACGCAGTATTTT
cdr3_aa: CASSEGGHGTQYF

v_call: TRBV7-8
j_call: TRBJ2-3
clone_size: -
d_call: -
cdr3_nt: TGTGCCAGCAGCTTGAGTTTAGGGGGTCCCGGGGGAGATACGCAGTATTTT
cdr3_aa: CASSLSLGGPGGDTQYF

v_call: TRBV3-1
j_call: TRBJ1-5
clone_size: -
d_call: -
cdr3_nt: TGTGCCAGCAGCCAAAGAGGCAGAATCGGACAGCCCCAGCATTTT
cdr3_aa: CASSQRGRIGQPQHF

v_call: TRBV19
j_call: TRBJ1-2
clone_size: -
d_call: TRBD1
cdr3_nt: TGTGCCAGTAGTGACAGGGGAGACTATGGCTACACCTTC
cdr3_aa: CASSDRGDYGYTF

v_call: TRBV6-5
j_call: TRBJ1-2
clone_size: many
d_call: -
cdr3_nt: TGTGCCAGCAGTTTGGGGGGACTGAACCCTAACTATGGCTACACCTTC
cdr3_aa: CASSLGGLNPNYGYTF

v_call: TRBV24-1
j_call: TRBJ2-3
clone_size: -
d_call: -
cdr3_nt: TGTGCCACCAGTGATTTGCAATGGCCTAGCACAGATACGCAGTATTTT
cdr3_aa: CATSDLQWPSTDTQYF

v_call: TRBV7-8
j_call: TRBJ1-6
clone_size: many
d_call: -
cdr3_nt: TGTGCCAGCAGCCCCGCCGGGAGAGATAATTCACCCCTCCACTTT
cdr3_aa: CASSPAGRDNSPLHF

v_call: TRBV20-1
j_call: TRBJ2-2
clone_size: many
d_call: -
cdr3_nt: TGCAGTGCTAGAGATGTTTCTCGGAACACCGGGGAGCTGTTTTTT
cdr3_aa: CSARDVSRNTGELFF

v_call: TRBV6-1
j_call: TRBJ2-7
clone_size: few
d_call: -
cdr3_nt: TGTGCCAGCGAAGACGGGGCTAAAAACGAGCAGTACTTC
cdr3_aa: CASEDGAKNEQYF

v_call: TRBV24-1
j_call: TRBJ2-3
clone_size: -
d_call: -
cdr3_nt: TGTGCCACCAGTGACCTCGGGCCACGAGATACGCAGTATTTT
cdr3_aa: CATSDLGPRDTQYF

v_call: TRBV5-1
j_call: TRBJ1-2
clone_size: many
d_call: TRBD1
cdr3_nt: TGCGCCAGCAGCTTAGGGACAGGGGGCCCCTCCGGCTACACCTTC
cdr3_aa: CASSLGTGGPSGYTF

v_call: TRBV7-9
j_call: TRBJ1-2
clone_size: -
d_call: -
cdr3_nt: TGTGCCAGCAGCCTCAGGACAGAGTATGGCTACACCTTC
cdr3_aa: CASSLRTEYGYTF

v_call: TRBV7-2
j_call: TRBJ1-2
clone_size: many
d_call: -
cdr3_nt: TGTGCCAGCAGCTTATCGGTCGACGGCTACTATGGCTACACCTTC
cdr3_aa: CASSLSVDGYYGYTF

v_call: TRBV24-1
j_call: TRBJ1-6
clone_size: many
d_call: TRBD1
cdr3_nt: TGTGCCACTCAGGACAGGGTGTACTCACCCCTCCACTTT
cdr3_aa: CATQDRVYSPLHF

v_call: TRBV20-1
j_call: TRBJ2-1
clone_size: -
d_call: -
cdr3_nt: TGCAGTGTGCTCTCGTCGGCGTACAATGAGCAGTTCTTC
cdr3_aa: CSVLSSAYNEQFF

v_call: TRBV24-1
j_call: TRBJ1-4
clone_size: -
d_call: -
cdr3_nt: TGTGCCACCAGTGAACAGACAGGATCGTACGAAAAACTGTTTTTT
cdr3_aa: CATSEQTGSYEKLFF

v_call: TRBV19
j_call: TRBJ2-3
clone_size: few
d_call: -
cdr3_nt: TGTGCCAGTAGTATACTCGATACGCAGTATTTC
cdr3_aa: CASSILDTQYF

v_call: TRBV19
j_call: TRBJ1-2
clone_size: many
d_call: -
cdr3_nt: TGTGCCAGGATCAGGGGTAACTATGGCTACACCTTC
cdr3_aa: CARIRGNYGYTF

v_call: TRBV28
j_call: TRBJ2-7
clone_size: -
d_call: TRBD1
cdr3_nt: TGTGCCAGCAGTTTCCCCCAGGGGGTTGGGCAGTACTTC
cdr3_aa: CASSFPQGVGQYF

v_call: TRBV14
j_call: TRBJ2-7
clone_size: few
d_call: TRBD2
cdr3_nt: TGTGCCAGCAGCCTTCGACTAGCGGGGGGCTACGAGCAGTACTTC
cdr3_aa: CASSLRLAGGYEQYF

v_call: TRBV19
j_call: TRBJ2-5
clone_size: -
d_call: -
cdr3_nt: TGTGCCAGTATTCCCCCGGGGTCCGAGACCCAGTACTTC
cdr3_aa: CASIPPGSETQYF

v_call: TRBV10-3
j_call: TRBJ2-1
clone_size: -
d_call: TRBD2
cdr3_nt: TGTGCCATCAGCCGGACTAGCGGGGGGGCCGGTGAGCAGTTCTTC
cdr3_aa: CAISRTSGGAGEQFF

v_call: TRBV15
j_call: TRBJ2-7
clone_size: once
d_call: TRBD2
cdr3_nt: TGTGCCACCAGCAGACCCCCACTGGTCGGGGGGAACGAGCAGTACTTC
cdr3_aa: CATSRPPLVGGNEQYF

v_call: TRBV6-1
j_call: TRBJ1-5
clone_size: -
d_call: -
cdr3_nt: TGTGCCAGCAGTACCAAAGATCAGCCCCAGCATTTT
cdr3_aa: CASSTKDQPQHF

v_call: TRBV20-1
j_call: TRBJ2-1
clone_size: many
d_call: -
cdr3_nt: TGCAGTGCTAGGGCCTTGAGTGAGCAGTTCTTC
cdr3_aa: CSARALSEQFF

v_call: TRBV7-8
j_call: TRBJ2-3
clone_size: many
d_call: -
cdr3_nt: TGTGCCAGCACTCGTAACTGGGACTCCCAGGGGGATACGCAGTATTTT
cdr3_aa: CASTRNWDSQGDTQYF

v_call: TRBV4-2
j_call: TRBJ1-6
clone_size: few
d_call: -
cdr3_nt: TGTGCCAGCAGCCAAGATGCCAGGGGTAATTCACCCCCCCACTTT
cdr3_aa: CASSQDARGNSPPHF

v_call: TRBV20-1
j_call: TRBJ2-1
clone_size: -
d_call: -
cdr3_nt: TGCAGTGCTAGGGGAAGTGGGCAGTTCTTC
cdr3_aa: CSARGSGQFF

v_call: TRBV6-5
j_call: TRBJ2-2
clone_size: -
d_call: -
cdr3_nt: TGTGCCAGCAGTTACTTCAGGACAGCGAACACCGGGGAGCTGTTTTTT
cdr3_aa: CASSYFRTANTGELFF

v_call: TRBV6-2/TRBV6-3
j_call: TRBJ2-1
clone_size: -
d_call: -
cdr3_nt: TGTGCCAGCAGTTCCCCGCGGGGGGACAGGAGCAGCTATGAGCAGTTCTTC
cdr3_aa: CASSSPRGDRSSYEQFF

v_call: TRBV12-3/TRBV12-4
j_call: TRBJ2-7
clone_size: many
d_call: -
cdr3_nt: TGTGCCAGCAGTCGGAAAAGCTACGAGCAGTACTTC
cdr3_aa: CASSRKSYEQYF

v_call: TRBV9
j_call: TRBJ1-4
clone_size: many
d_call: -
cdr3_nt: TGTGCCAGCAGCGTAGGAGGGGCAGGTAATGAAAAACTGTTTTTT
cdr3_aa: CASSVGGAGNEKLFF

v_call: TRBV5-1
j_call: TRBJ1-4
clone_size: many
d_call: -
cdr3_nt: TGCGCCAGTTCCCGGGACAACCGATCGGGGGAAAAACTGTTTTTT
cdr3_aa: CASSRDNRSGEKLFF

v_call: TRBV11-2
j_call: TRBJ2-2
clone_size: -
d_call: TRBD2
cdr3_nt: TGTGCCAGCAGCTTAGATCGGGGACTAGCGGGGGCCTTTAACACCGGGGAGCTGTTTTTT
cdr3_aa: CASSLDRGLAGAFNTGELFF